This record concerns one TCR beta chain sequence. Its antigen is currently not known. No base quality values were provided; no much bigger clone lies one nucleotide off. The data belong to a study of CD8 T cells in Susac syndrome (dated by TCRdb to the late 2010s). About the study as a whole: Whether CD8+ T cell activation and differentiation in Susac syndrome was antigen driven was tested using repertoire sequencing.

Peripheral blood CD8+ and CD4+ T cells from healthy donors, Susac syndrome patients and multiple sclerosis patients were profiled using high-throughput TCR beta sequencing. The multiple sclerosis controls were treatment-naive patients whose relapsing-remitting disease, either stable or active, fulfilled the revised McDonald criteria. CD8+ TEMRA cells were enriched by FACS, while bulk CD8+ and CD4+ T cells were purified by magnetic negative isolation. Blood was collected in EDTA tubes and processed within 24 hours, with PBMCs isolated through density gradient centrifugation. PBMCs intended for TCR sequencing were cryopreserved in liquid nitrogen and thawed later in a water bath at 37 degrees C. Purity of sorted or isolated CD4+, CD8+ and CD8+ TEMRA cells was at least 90%. RNA was extracted using the RNeasy kit, and roughly 0.45 to 1 microgram was reverse transcribed with random hexamers. The immunoSEQ multiplex PCR assay, covering 54 Vbeta and 13 Jbeta segments, was used to amplify TCR beta CDR3 regions. PCR amplification bias was corrected using a synthetic template baseline for primer optimization and computational correction. The authors' analysis ran thus. Only productive sequences were kept, with reads annotated to V, D and J genes according to IMGT and analyzed in immunoSEQ Analyzer. To calculate clonality, Shannon entropy was normalized by log2 of the number of productive unique sequences and then subtracted from one. For each patient and control, public and private clones were evaluated among the 100 most prevalent clones. A clone was defined as Susac-specific if it was absent from the healthy and MS cohorts, from roughly 980 published viral clones and from other ImmuneACCESS disease sequences. TCRdb itself trimmed the public reads at Q25 with fastp, ran MiXCR and retained productive beta chains. Identical CDR3 protein sequences are pooled into one entry, listed with their most common genes and DNA. The V and J calls and clone size are TCRdb's, not the authors'. This sample comprises about 150,000 distinct CDR3 sequences, roughly 95% of them detected only once. The biggest ten clones account for over 0.1% of the sample.

From a lookup of the germline V gene (reference sequence), CDR1 and CDR2 are LNHNV and YYDKDF. V lost 1 base and J lost 3 bases; the stretch between them is 22 bases long. Inclusive of the bounding cysteine and phenylalanine, the CDR3 is 18 residues long. This entry keeps only the CDR3 DNA: 54 bases, framed from base 1. Beyond this particular receptor, the publication reports: The study acknowledged that relatively few individuals were included in the TCR sequencing and HLA analysis.

The receptor's source is a human donor with multiple sclerosis. The source material was CD4+ T cells from PBMCs. The sequence joins TRBV15 to TRBJ2-7; the D gene could be either TRBD1 or TRBD2, each agreeing at 5 bases. The CDR3 amino acid sequence is: CATSRVGAGASRDYEQYF. The nucleotides read TGTGCCACCAGCAGAGTGGGTGCCGGGGCAAGCCGTGACTACGAGCAGTACTTC.